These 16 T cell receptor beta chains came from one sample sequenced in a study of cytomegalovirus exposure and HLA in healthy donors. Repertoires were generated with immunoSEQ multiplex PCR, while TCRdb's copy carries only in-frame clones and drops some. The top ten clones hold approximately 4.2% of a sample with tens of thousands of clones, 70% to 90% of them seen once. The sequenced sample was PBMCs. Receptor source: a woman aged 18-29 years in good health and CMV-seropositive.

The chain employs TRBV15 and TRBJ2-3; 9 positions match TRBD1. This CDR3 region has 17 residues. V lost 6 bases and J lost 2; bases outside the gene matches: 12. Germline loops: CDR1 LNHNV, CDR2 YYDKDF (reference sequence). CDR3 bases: TGTGCCACCAGTCCGTCGGGGACAGGGAGATACACAGATACGCAGTATTTT. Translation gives CATSPSGTGRYTDTQYF.

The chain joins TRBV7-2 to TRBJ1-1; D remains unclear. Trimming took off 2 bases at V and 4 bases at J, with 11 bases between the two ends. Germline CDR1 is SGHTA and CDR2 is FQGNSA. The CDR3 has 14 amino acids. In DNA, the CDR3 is TGTGCCAGCAGCTTAAAGAGTGGTGGCACTGAAGCTTTCTTT. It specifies CASSLKSGGTEAFF.

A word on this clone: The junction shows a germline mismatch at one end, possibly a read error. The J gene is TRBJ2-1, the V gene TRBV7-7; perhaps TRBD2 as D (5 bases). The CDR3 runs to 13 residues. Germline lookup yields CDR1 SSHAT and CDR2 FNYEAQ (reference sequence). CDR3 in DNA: TGTGCTAGCAGCTTGACGAGCCCGGGAGAGCAGTTCTTC. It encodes CASSLTSPGEQFF.

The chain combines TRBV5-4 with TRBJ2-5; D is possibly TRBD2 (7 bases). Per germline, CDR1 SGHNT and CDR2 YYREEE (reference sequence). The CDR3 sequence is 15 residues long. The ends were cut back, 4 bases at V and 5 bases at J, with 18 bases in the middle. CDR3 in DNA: TGTGCCAGCAGCCTCGGAGGGGGGGCCCGGGAGACCCAGTACTTC. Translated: CASSLGGGARETQYF.

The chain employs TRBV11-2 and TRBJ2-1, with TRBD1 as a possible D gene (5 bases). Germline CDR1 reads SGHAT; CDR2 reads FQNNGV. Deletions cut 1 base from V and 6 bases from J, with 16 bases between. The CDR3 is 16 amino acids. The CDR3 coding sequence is TGTGCCAGCAGCTTAGTAAGGGGAAAAGGTACCAATGAGCAGTTCTTC. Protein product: CASSLVRGKGTNEQFF.

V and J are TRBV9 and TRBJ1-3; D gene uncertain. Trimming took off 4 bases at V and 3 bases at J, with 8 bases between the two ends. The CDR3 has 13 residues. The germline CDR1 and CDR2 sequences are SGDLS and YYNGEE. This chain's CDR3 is CASSTLVGNTIYF. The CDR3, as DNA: TGTGCCAGCAGCACCCTAGTTGGAAACACCATATATTTT.

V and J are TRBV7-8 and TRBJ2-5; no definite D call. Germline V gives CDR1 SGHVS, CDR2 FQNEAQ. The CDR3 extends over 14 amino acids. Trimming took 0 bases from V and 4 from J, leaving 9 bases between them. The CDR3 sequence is CASSLAEAAETQYF. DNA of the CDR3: TGTGCCAGCAGCTTAGCTGAGGCGGCAGAGACCCAGTACTTC. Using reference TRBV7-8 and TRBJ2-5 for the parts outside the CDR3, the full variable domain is GAGVSQSPRYKVAKRGQDVALRCDPISGHVSLFWYQQALGQGPEFLTYFQNEAQLDKSGLPSDRFFAERPEGSVSTLKIQRTQQEDSAVYLCASSLAEAAETQYFGPGTRLLVL.

The CDR3 protein is CAILKSAGIFYEQYF. The CDR3 DNA reads TGTGCCATCCTGAAGTCGGCAGGGATTTTCTACGAGCAGTACTTC. The chain carries TRBV6-5 and TRBJ2-7; a possible D gene is TRBD1 (5 bases). V was clipped by 10 bases and J by 3 bases, with 22 bases between them. CDR3 length: 15 amino acids. The V gene's germline CDR1 is MNHEY and CDR2 SVGAGI.

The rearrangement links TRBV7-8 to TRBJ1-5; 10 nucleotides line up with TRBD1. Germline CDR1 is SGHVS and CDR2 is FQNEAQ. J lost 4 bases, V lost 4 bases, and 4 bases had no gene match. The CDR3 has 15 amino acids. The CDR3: CASSYGTGANQPQHF. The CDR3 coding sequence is TGTGCCAGCAGCTACGGGACAGGGGCTAATCAGCCCCAGCATTTT.

The CDR3 loop reads CASSKQIGGTGELFF. CDR3 nucleotides: TGTGCCAGCAGTAAACAAATAGGAGGCACCGGGGAGCTGTTTTTT. The chain joins TRBV6-5 to TRBJ2-2; a possible D gene is TRBD2 (5 bases). V lost 5 bases and J lost 4, with 14 bases in between. The CDR3 has 15 residues. The germline V gene encodes CDR1 MNHEY and CDR2 SVGAGI.

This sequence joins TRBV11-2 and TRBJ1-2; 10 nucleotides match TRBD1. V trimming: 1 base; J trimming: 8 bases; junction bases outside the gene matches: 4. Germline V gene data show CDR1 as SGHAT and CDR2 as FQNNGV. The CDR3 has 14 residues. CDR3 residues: CASSLVGTGAGYTF. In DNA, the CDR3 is TGTGCCAGCAGCTTAGTCGGGACAGGGGCGGGCTACACCTTC. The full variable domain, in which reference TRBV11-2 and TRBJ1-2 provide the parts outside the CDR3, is EAGVAQSPRYKIIEKRQSVAFWCNPISGHATLYWYQQILGQGPKLLIQFQNNGVVDDSQLPKDRFSAERLKGVDSTLKIQPAKLEDSAVYLCASSLVGTGAGYTFGSGTRLTVV.

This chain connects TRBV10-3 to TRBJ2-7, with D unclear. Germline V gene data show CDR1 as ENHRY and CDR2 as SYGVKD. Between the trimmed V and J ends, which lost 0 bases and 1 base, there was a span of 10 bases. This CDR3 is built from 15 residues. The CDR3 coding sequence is TGTGCCATCAGTGAGTCGATTAGTGAATCCTACGAGCAGTACTTC. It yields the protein CAISESISESYEQYF.

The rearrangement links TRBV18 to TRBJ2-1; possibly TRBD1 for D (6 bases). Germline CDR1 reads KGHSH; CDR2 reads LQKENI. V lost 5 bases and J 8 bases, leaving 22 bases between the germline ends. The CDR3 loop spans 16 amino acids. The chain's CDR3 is CASSSGALALYDEQFF. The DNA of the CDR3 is TGTGCCAGCTCATCAGGGGCCCTAGCTCTATACGATGAGCAGTTCTTC. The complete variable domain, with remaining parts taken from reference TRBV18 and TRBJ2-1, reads NAGVMQNPRHLVRRRGQEARLRCSPMKGHSHVYWYRQLPEEGLKFMVYLQKENIIDESGMPKERFSAEFPKEGPSILRIQQVVRGDSAAYFCASSSGALALYDEQFFGPGTRLTVL.

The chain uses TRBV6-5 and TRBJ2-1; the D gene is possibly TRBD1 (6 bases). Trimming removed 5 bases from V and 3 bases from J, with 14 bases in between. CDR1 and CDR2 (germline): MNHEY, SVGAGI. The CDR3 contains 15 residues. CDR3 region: CASSPGQGIYNEQFF. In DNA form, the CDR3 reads TGTGCCAGCAGTCCGGGGCAGGGGATCTACAATGAGCAGTTCTTC.

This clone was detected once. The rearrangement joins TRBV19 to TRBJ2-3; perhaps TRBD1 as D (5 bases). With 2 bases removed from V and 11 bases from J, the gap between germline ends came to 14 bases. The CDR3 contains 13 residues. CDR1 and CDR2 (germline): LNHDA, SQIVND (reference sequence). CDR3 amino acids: CASSIQGQTGQYF. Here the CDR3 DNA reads TGTGCCAGTAGTATACAGGGCCAAACAGGGCAGTATTTT.

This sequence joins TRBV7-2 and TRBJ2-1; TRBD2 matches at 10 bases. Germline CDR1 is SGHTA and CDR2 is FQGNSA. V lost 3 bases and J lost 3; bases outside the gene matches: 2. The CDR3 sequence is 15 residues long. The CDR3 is CASSLVAGGYNEQFF. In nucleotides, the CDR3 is TGTGCCAGCAGCTTGGTAGCGGGAGGCTACAATGAGCAGTTCTTC.